One and the same sample provided the 6 T cell receptor beta chains below, sequenced in a study of T cells after yellow fever vaccination. MiXCR was run by TCRdb on the 5' RACE reads, yielding one entry per CDR3 protein. The sample contains more than 450,000 distinct CDR3 sequences, 20% to 25% of which appear only once. The material sequenced was PBMCs, taken more than 20 days after the first yellow fever vaccination. These receptors all come from a young man who received the YFV17D yellow fever vaccine.

This clonotype came up a few times. The J gene is TRBJ2-7, the V gene TRBV10-3; no firm D call. CDR3 length: 13 residues. V dropped 4 bases and J dropped 5 bases, with 12 bases sitting between them. Germline assignment: CDR1 ENHRY and CDR2 SYGVKD. CDR3 protein: CAISGTSQDEQYF. The CDR3 bases are TGTGCCATCAGTGGAACTTCCCAGGACGAGCAGTACTTC.

This clonotype was observed a handful of times. V and J are TRBV6-1 and TRBJ2-1, with D possibly matching TRBD2 (5 bases). Germline lookup yields CDR1 MNHNS and CDR2 SASEGT. CDR3 length: 17 amino acids. V lost 4 bases, J lost 0 bases, and 16 bases lay in between. CDR3 coding DNA: TGTGCCAGCAGTGCCTCACTAGTGTTGAGCTCCTACAATGAGCAGTTCTTC. Translation: CASSASLVLSSYNEQFF.

The chain couples TRBV27 to TRBJ1-1; D is unclear. The V end lost 6 bases, the J end lost 0 bases, and 8 bases lay between the germline ends. The CDR3 is 13 amino acids. Germline V lookup: CDR1 MNHEY, CDR2 SMNVEV (reference sequence). In DNA, the CDR3 is TGTGCCAGCAGCGAGATTGTGAACACTGAAGCTTTCTTT. Its protein product is CASSEIVNTEAFF.

V gene TRBV11-3 combines with J gene TRBJ1-1, with 8 nucleotides matching TRBD1. Per the germline V gene, CDR1 is SGHNT and CDR2 is YENEEA. Unmatched junction bases numbered 6, after V lost 5 bases and J lost 7 bases. The CDR3 contains 13 residues. CDR3 in DNA: TGTGCCAGCAGCACGCCCGACAGGGGTGAAGCTTTCTTT. Translated: CASSTPDRGEAFF.

Only one count was recorded for this clonotype. V and J are TRBV6-5 and TRBJ1-4; D uncertain. This CDR3 contains 15 residues. Germline lookup yields CDR1 MNHEY and CDR2 SVGAGI. Trimming left V 0 bases short and J 4 bases short, with 9 bases between. CDR3 region: CASSYSGGYNEKLFF. The CDR3 DNA reads as TGTGCCAGCAGTTACTCCGGCGGGTATAATGAAAAACTGTTTTTT.

This clonotype was picked up a small number of times. V usage is TRBV28 and J usage is TRBJ1-6; D might be TRBD1 (5 bases). The ends were cut back, 5 bases at V and 6 bases at J, with 11 bases in the middle. The CDR3 sequence is 14 residues long. Germline V gene sequence: CDR1 MDHEN, CDR2 SYDVKM. CDR3 DNA: TGTGCCAGCAGTACCCGCAGGGTTAATTCACCCCTCCACTTT. This gives the protein CASSTRRVNSPLHF. Full variable domain (rest looked up from reference TRBV28 and TRBJ1-6): DVKVTQSSRYLVKRTGEKVFLECVQDMDHENMFWYRQDPGLGLRLIYFSYDVKMKEKGDIPEGYSVSREKKERFSLILESASTNQTSMYLCASSTRRVNSPLHFGNGTRLTVT.